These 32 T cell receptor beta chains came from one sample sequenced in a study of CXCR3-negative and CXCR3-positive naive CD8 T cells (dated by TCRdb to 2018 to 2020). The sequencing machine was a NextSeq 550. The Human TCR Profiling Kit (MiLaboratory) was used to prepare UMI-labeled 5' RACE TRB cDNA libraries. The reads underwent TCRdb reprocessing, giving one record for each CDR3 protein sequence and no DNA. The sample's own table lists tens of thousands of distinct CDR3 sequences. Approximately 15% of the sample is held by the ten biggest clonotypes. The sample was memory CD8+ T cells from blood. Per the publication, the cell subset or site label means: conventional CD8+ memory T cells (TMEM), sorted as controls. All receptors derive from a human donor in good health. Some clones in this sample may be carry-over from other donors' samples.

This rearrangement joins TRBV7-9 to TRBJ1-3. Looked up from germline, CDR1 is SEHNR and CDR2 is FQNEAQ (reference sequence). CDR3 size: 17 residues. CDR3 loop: CASSLGPDEGPGNTIYF.

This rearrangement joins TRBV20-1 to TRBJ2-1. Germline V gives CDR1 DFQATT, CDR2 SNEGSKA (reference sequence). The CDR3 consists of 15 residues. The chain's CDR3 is CSARDLVATFDEQFF.

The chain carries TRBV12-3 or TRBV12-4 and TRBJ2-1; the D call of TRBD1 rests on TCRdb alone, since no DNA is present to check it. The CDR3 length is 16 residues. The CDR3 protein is CASPVQPGGRFNEQFF.

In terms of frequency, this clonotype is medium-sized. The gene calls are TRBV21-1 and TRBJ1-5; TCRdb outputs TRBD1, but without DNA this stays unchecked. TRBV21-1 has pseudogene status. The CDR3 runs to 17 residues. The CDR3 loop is CASSRDRVDFGNQPQHF.

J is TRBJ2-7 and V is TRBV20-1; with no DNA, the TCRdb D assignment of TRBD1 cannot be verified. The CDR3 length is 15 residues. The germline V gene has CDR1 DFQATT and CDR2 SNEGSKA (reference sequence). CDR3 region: CSASVIGDISYEQYF.

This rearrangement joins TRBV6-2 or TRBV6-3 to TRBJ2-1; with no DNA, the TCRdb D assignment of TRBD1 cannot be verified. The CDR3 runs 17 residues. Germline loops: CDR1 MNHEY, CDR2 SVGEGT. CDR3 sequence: CASSDNRETLGYNEQFF.

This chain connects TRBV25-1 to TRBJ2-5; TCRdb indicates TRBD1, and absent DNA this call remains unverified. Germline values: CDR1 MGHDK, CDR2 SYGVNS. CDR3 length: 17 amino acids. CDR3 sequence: CASSVHLPGQPSETQYF.

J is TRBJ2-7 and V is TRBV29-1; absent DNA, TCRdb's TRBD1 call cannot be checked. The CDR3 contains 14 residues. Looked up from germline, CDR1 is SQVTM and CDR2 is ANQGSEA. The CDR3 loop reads CSVLTGTGRYEQYF.

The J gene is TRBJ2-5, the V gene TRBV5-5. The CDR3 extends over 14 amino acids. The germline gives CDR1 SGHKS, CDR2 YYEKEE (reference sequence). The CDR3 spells CASSFVLGLETQYF.

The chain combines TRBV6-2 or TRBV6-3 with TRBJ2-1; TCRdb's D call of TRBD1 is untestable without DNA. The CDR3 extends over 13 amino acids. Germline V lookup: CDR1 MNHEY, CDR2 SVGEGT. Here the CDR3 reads CASRETVNNEQFF.

CDR3 residues: CAMLSGGNYEQYF. The V and J genes are TRBV2 and TRBJ2-7; absent DNA, TCRdb's TRBD2 call cannot be checked. CDR3 size: 13 residues. In germline, CDR1 is SNHLY, CDR2 FYNNEI.

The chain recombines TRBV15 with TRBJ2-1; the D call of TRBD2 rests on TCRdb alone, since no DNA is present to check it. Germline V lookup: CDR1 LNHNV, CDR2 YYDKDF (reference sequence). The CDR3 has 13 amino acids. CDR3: CATSAEVISEQFF. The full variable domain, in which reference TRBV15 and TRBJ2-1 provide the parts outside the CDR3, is DAMVIQNPRYQVTQFGKPVTLSCSQTLNHNVMYWYQQKSSQAPKLLFHYYDKDFNNEADTPDNFQSRRPNTSFCFLDIRSPGLGDTAMYLCATSAEVISEQFFGPGTRLTVL.

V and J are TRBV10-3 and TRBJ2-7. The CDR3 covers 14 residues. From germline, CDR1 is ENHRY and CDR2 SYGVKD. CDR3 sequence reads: CAISTWTSSYEQYF.

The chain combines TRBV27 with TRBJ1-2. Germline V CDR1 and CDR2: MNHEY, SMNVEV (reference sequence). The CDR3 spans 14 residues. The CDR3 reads CASSLRSPNYGYTF.

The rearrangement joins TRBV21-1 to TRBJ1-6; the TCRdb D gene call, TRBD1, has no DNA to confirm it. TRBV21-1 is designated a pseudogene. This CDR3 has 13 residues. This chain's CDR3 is CASSPGQGTPLHF.

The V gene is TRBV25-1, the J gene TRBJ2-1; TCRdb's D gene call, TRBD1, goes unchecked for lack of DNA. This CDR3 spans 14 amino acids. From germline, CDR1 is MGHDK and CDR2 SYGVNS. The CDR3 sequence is CASTSTGTYNEQFF.

CDR3 in amino acids: CSAWTGGNQPQHF. The V and J genes are TRBV29-1 and TRBJ1-5; without DNA, the TCRdb call of TRBD1 cannot be checked. The length of the CDR3 is 13 residues. Germline-derived CDR1 and CDR2 are SQVTM and ANQGSEA. Full variable domain (rest looked up from reference TRBV29-1 and TRBJ1-5): SAVISQKPSRDICQRGTSLTIQCQVDSQVTMMFWYRQQPGQSLTLIATANQGSEATYESGFVIDKFPISRPNLTFSTLTVSNMSPEDSSIYLCSAWTGGNQPQHFGDGTRLSIL.

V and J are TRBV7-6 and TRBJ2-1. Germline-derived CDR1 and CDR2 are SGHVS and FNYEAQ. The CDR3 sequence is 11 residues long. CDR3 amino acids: CASSLFDEQFF. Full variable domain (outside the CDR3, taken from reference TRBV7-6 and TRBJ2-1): GAGVSQSPRYKVTKRGQDVALRCDPISGHVSLYWYRQALGQGPEFLTYFNYEAQQDKSGLPNDRFSAERPEGSISTLTIQRTEQRDSAMYRCASSLFDEQFFGPGTRLTVL.

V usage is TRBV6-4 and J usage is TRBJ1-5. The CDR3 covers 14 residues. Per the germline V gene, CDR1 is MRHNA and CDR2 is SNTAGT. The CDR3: CASSDGYSNQPQHF.

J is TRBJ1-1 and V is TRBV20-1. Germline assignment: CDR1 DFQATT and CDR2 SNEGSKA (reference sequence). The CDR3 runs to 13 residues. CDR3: CRPELQLNTEAFF.

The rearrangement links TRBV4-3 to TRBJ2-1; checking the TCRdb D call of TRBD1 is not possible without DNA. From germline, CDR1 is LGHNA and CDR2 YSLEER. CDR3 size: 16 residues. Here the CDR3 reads CASSQEVWDRSNEQFF.

The CDR3 loop is CSAGDLNAHEQYF. The rearrangement links TRBV20-1 to TRBJ2-7. CDR1 DFQATT and CDR2 SNEGSKA come from the germline V gene (reference sequence). This CDR3 spans 13 amino acids.

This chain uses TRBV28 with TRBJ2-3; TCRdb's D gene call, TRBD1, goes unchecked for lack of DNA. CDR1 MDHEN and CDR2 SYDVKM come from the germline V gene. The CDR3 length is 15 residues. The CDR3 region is CASSLRGRGGDTQYF.

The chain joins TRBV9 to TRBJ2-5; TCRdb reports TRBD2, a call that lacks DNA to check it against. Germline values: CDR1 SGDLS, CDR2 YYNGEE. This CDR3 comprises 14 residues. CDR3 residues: CASSVSGAEETQYF.

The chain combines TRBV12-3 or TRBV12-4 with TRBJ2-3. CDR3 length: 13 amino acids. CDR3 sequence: CASSFSLTDTQYF.

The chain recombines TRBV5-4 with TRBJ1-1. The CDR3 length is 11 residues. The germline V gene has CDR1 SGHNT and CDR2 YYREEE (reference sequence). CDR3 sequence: CASSFGVEAFF.

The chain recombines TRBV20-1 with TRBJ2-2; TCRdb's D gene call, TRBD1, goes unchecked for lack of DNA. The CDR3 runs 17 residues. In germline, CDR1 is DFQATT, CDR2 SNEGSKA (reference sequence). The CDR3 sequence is CSARAVTGTANTGELFF.

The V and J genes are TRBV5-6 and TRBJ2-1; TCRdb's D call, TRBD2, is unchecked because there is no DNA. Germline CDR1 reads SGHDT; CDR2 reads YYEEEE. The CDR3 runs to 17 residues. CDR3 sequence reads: CASSLASSGGVYNEQFF.

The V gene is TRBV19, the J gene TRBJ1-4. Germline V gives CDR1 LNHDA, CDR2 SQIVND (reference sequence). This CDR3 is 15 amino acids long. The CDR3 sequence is CASRNPGPLLEKLFF.

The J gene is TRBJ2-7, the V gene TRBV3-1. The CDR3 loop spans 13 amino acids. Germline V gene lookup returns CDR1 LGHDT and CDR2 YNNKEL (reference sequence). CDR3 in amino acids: CASSQDAFYEQYF.

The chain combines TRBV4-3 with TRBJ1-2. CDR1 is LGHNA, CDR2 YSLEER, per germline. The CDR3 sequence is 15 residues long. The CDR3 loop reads CASSQDHSGLHGYTF.

CDR3 amino acids: CATSTSGGTDTQYF. The chain is built from TRBV6-4 and TRBJ2-3; TCRdb calls TRBD2, which cannot be checked without DNA. Germline-derived CDR1 and CDR2 are MRHNA and SNTAGT. This CDR3 comprises 14 residues.